Presented here are 8 T cell receptor beta chains from one specimen sequenced in a study of CD8 T cells in Susac syndrome. The RNA input was roughly 0.45 to 1 ug, and it was reverse transcribed with random hexamers. TCRdb itself ran the immunoSEQ multiplex PCR reads through MiXCR, one entry per CDR3 protein. Of about 300,000 distinct CDR3 sequences listed, roughly 90% are singletons. The source material was CD8+ T cells from PBMCs. The receptors here all came from a human donor with multiple sclerosis.

This clonotype occurred a few times. The chain has TRBV5-1 and TRBJ1-2; D is uncertain. With 1 base removed from V and 5 bases from J, the gap between germline ends came to 18 bases. The CDR3 consists of 16 residues. Germline lookup yields CDR1 SGHRS and CDR2 YFSETQ. The CDR3 nucleotides are TGCGCCAGCAGCTTGAGGGCAGGTGATTCGTGGTATGGCTACACCTTC. Its protein product is CASSLRAGDSWYGYTF.

The rearrangement joins TRBV30 to TRBJ2-2; D uncertain. The germline V and J ends were trimmed by 2 bases and 1 base, with 5 bases remaining between them. Germline loops: CDR1 GTSNPN, CDR2 SVGIG (reference sequence). There are 13 residues in the CDR3. This CDR3 is CAWSLGNTGELFF. The CDR3 DNA reads as TGTGCCTGGAGTCTCGGGAACACCGGGGAGCTGTTTTTT.

The chain uses TRBV20-1 and TRBJ2-3, with D hard to call. Germline CDR1 and CDR2: DFQATT and SNEGSKA (reference sequence). The V end lost 0 bases, the J end lost 2 bases, and 6 bases lay between the germline ends. CDR3 length equals 13 residues. This CDR3 reads CSAREVLTDTQYF. CDR3 sequence (DNA): TGCAGTGCTAGAGAGGTACTCACAGATACGCAGTATTTT.

The chain joins TRBV28 to TRBJ2-5; TRBD1 matches at 8 bases. The germline V gene has CDR1 MDHEN and CDR2 SYDVKM. The length of the CDR3 is 15 residues. Trimming cost V 10 bases and J 4 bases; bases outside gene matches: 14. The CDR3 DNA reads TGTGCCACCTCAGCCGGACAGGGAGAGGCAGAGACCCAGTACTTC. Protein product: CATSAGQGEAETQYF.

The chain couples TRBV6-2 or TRBV6-3 to TRBJ1-2; no clear D gene. The germline CDR1 and CDR2 sequences are MNHEY and SVGEGT. V lost 2 bases and J 1 base, leaving 5 bases between the germline ends. The CDR3 spans 13 residues. CDR3 DNA: TGTGCCAGCAGTTACCGACGTAACTATGGCTACACCTTC. Translation: CASSYRRNYGYTF.

J is TRBJ2-2 and V is TRBV11-2; unclear D gene. This CDR3 region has 13 residues. Germline V gene lookup returns CDR1 SGHAT and CDR2 FQNNGV. V lost 1 base to trimming and J lost 7 bases, with 7 bases between them. In DNA form, the CDR3 reads TGTGCCAGCAGCTTAGTCGTCGACGGGGAGCTGTTTTTT. Protein product: CASSLVVDGELFF.

The rearrangement joins TRBV25-1 to TRBJ1-4; D is undetermined. The CDR3 covers 14 residues. Germline V CDR1 and CDR2: MGHDK, SYGVNS. Trimming pared 3 bases from V and 4 bases from J, leaving 9 bases between. CDR3 DNA: TGTGCCAGCAGTGATCGGGAGAATAATGAAAAACTGTTTTTT. Translating it yields CASSDRENNEKLFF.

The DNA of the CDR3 is TGCAGCGTTGACGGACAGGGGGTAAACACTGAAGCTTTCTTT. Translation: CSVDGQGVNTEAFF. This rearrangement joins TRBV29-1 to TRBJ1-1, with 10 bases identical to TRBD1. V lost 3 bases and J lost 2; bases outside the gene matches: 3. This CDR3 is 14 amino acids long. CDR1 SQVTM and CDR2 ANQGSEA come from the germline V gene.